Listed below are T cell receptor beta chains from one sample, sequenced in a study of blood T cell repertoires in COVID-19. TCRdb keeps only in-frame clones here, not all; method: immunoSEQ multiplex PCR. The repertoire holds over 250,000 clones, with about nine tenths as singletons. The source material was peripheral blood. Receptors originate from a man in his fifties or sixties who had recovered from COVID-19. CDR3s include the opening cysteine and the closing phenylalanine or tryptophan. The order of the fields is CDR3 length, J gene, clone size, V gene, D gene, CDR3 protein, CDR3 DNA. The D gene is left open where the match is weak. The size field is filled for only some rows; it gives once, few, many or a size class.

15 TRBJ1-2 once TRBV5-1 . CASSLRINIIDGYTF TGCGCCAGCAGCCTGCGGATTAACATAATCGATGGCTACACCTTC
11 TRBJ1-1 . TRBV5-4 TRBD1 CASSNDRAAFF TGTGCCAGCAGCAACGACAGGGCAGCTTTCTTT
12 TRBJ2-3 . TRBV29-1 . CSASGGSDTQYF TGCAGCGCCTCCGGCGGGTCAGATACGCAGTATTTT
16 TRBJ1-2 . TRBV9 . CASSPGGGNLNYGYTF TGTGCCAGCAGCCCCGGCGGGGGGAATCTTAACTATGGCTACACCTTC
12 TRBJ1-6 . TRBV7-2 . CASSPDRSPLHF TGTGCCAGCAGCCCAGACAGGTCACCCCTCCACTTT
15 TRBJ2-2 . TRBV6-5 TRBD2 CASSYSGGNTGELFF TGTGCCAGCAGTTATAGCGGGGGAAACACCGGGGAGCTGTTTTTT
15 TRBJ2-7 once TRBV19 TRBD2 CASSIGLGGDYEQYF TGTGCCAGTAGTATCGGACTTGGGGGGGACTACGAGCAGTACTTC
16 TRBJ1-1 . TRBV5-1 TRBD1 CASSLVRGPGNTEAFF TGCGCCAGCAGCTTAGTCAGGGGGCCTGGGAACACTGAAGCTTTCTTT
12 TRBJ2-2 . TRBV19 . CTWPRNTGELFF TGTACATGGCCCCGGAACACCGGGGAGCTGTTTTTT
15 TRBJ2-7 . TRBV9 TRBD2 CASSVGLAGSHEQYF TGTGCCAGCAGCGTTGGACTAGCGGGGTCCCACGAGCAGTACTTC
16 TRBJ1-4 once TRBV6-5 TRBD1 CASSYSGQATNEKLFF TGTGCCAGCAGTTACTCGGGACAGGCAACTAATGAAAAACTGTTTTTT
14 TRBJ2-7 . TRBV5-1 TRBD2 CASSLSGSSYEQYF TGCGCCAGCAGCTTGAGCGGGAGCTCCTACGAGCAGTACTTC
15 TRBJ1-4 . TRBV7-9 . CASSWEDGRDEKLFF TGTGCCAGCAGCTGGGAGGACGGTAGGGATGAAAAACTGTTTTTT
13 TRBJ2-3 . TRBV7-3 . CASSRDSTDTQYF TGTGCCAGCAGCAGAGATAGCACAGATACGCAGTATTTT
14 TRBJ1-1 . TRBV5-1 TRBD1 CASSTGTGVTEAFF TGCGCCAGCAGCACCGGGACAGGAGTGACTGAAGCTTTCTTT
16 TRBJ2-5 few TRBV5-6 TRBD2 CASRRTSGGYQETQYF TGTGCCAGCAGACGGACTAGCGGGGGGTACCAAGAGACCCAGTACTTC
13 TRBJ2-5 . TRBV27 . CASRDYGWETQYF TGTGCCAGCAGAGACTACGGCTGGGAGACCCAGTACTTC
12 TRBJ1-3 . TRBV25-1 . CASSAGGNTIYF TGTGCCAGCAGTGCAGGAGGAAACACCATATATTTT
15 TRBJ2-1 . TRBV3-1/TRBV3-2 TRBD2 CASSDGTSGYNEQFF TGTGCCAGCAGCGACGGGACTAGCGGTTACAATGAGCAGTTCTTC
13 TRBJ1-2 . TRBV2 . CASSVDQSYGYTF TGTGCCAGCAGTGTAGATCAAAGCTATGGCTACACCTTC
16 TRBJ2-4 . TRBV6-5 . CASSSGGRGAKNIQYF TGTGCCAGCAGTTCGGGGGGCAGGGGAGCCAAAAACATTCAGTACTTC
13 TRBJ2-7 . TRBV18 . CASSPPGGYEQYF TGTGCCAGCTCACCACCAGGGGGCTACGAGCAGTACTTC
13 TRBJ1-1 . TRBV6-2/TRBV6-3 . CASSYSASTEAFF TGTGCCAGCAGTTACTCCGCTAGCACTGAAGCTTTCTTT
13 TRBJ2-4 . TRBV19 . CASSILAKNIQYF TGTGCCAGTAGTATCTTAGCCAAAAACATTCAGTACTTC
16 TRBJ1-3 few TRBV15 TRBD1 CATSRGGTGGGNTIYF TGTGCCACCAGCAGAGGCGGGACAGGGGGTGGAAACACCATATATTTT
14 TRBJ2-7 . TRBV5-1 . CASSISGRTYEQYF TGCGCCAGCAGCATATCAGGCAGGACCTACGAGCAGTACTTC
14 TRBJ2-2 . TRBV6-5 TRBD1 CASRRQGNTGELFF TGTGCCAGCAGGAGACAGGGGAACACCGGGGAGCTGTTTTTT
12 TRBJ2-3 . TRBV12-3/TRBV12-4 . CASSFPGDTQYF TGTGCCAGCAGTTTCCCAGGGGATACGCAGTATTTT
14 TRBJ2-5 . TRBV5-5 . CASSRGAHQETQYF TGTGCCAGCAGCCGAGGCGCGCACCAAGAGACCCAGTACTTC
17 TRBJ2-1 . TRBV7-3 . CASSRPESGVRHNEQFF TGTGCCAGCAGCCGCCCCGAATCCGGGGTACGGCACAATGAGCAGTTCTTC
17 TRBJ1-2 once TRBV7-2 TRBD1 CASSLAARDRGTYGYTF TGTGCCAGCAGCTTAGCTGCAAGGGACAGGGGGACCTATGGCTACACCTTC
14 TRBJ2-6 . TRBV11-1 . CASSQHPGANVLTF TGTGCCAGCAGCCAACACCCTGGGGCCAACGTCCTGACTTTC
12 TRBJ1-5 . TRBV15 TRBD1 CATSRQGQPQHF TGTGCCACCAGCCGACAGGGTCAGCCCCAGCATTTT
16 TRBJ2-7 once TRBV7-3 TRBD1 CASRDYRGRRPHEQYF TGTGCCAGCAGAGACTACAGGGGGCGACGGCCCCACGAGCAGTACTTC
14 TRBJ1-5 . TRBV6-1 TRBD1 CASSERRGLQPQHF TGTGCCAGCAGTGAAAGAAGGGGGCTTCAGCCCCAGCATTTT
16 TRBJ1-6 . TRBV5-1 . CASSTSVSSYNSPLHF TGCGCCAGCAGCACCAGCGTAAGCTCCTATAATTCACCCCTCCACTTT
13 TRBJ2-7 . TRBV6-6 . CASSPITLVEQYF TGTGCCAGCAGCCCTATAACGTTGGTCGAGCAGTACTTC
16 TRBJ1-3 . TRBV11-3 . CASSSRTGNSGNTIYF TGTGCCAGCAGCTCCCGAACAGGGAACTCTGGAAACACCATATATTTT
14 TRBJ1-2 . TRBV27 . CASASVPRGYGYTF TGTGCCAGCGCCTCGGTGCCTCGGGGCTATGGCTACACCTTC
15 TRBJ1-2 . TRBV5-4 . CASSPPRGEGSGYTF TGTGCCAGCAGCCCCCCCCGGGGGGAAGGTTCTGGCTACACCTTC
17 TRBJ1-3 . TRBV9 TRBD1 CASSPLQGGLAGNTIYF TGTGCCAGCAGCCCTCTTCAGGGGGGCTTGGCTGGAAACACCATATATTTT
16 TRBJ2-1 few TRBV18 . CASSPPTTTRIYEQFF TGTGCCAGCTCACCCCCTACTACGACGAGAATCTATGAGCAGTTCTTC
15 TRBJ2-5 . TRBV5-1 TRBD1 CASNIGDRGPETQYF TGCGCCAGCAACATAGGAGACAGGGGGCCAGAGACCCAGTACTTC
14 TRBJ2-7 . TRBV5-6 . CASSRTVIHYEQYF TGTGCCAGCAGCAGGACAGTGATACACTACGAGCAGTACTTC
15 TRBJ1-1 . TRBV10-2 . CASSETIGGPTEAFF TGCGCCAGCAGTGAGACGATTGGCGGTCCCACTGAAGCTTTCTTT
15 TRBJ1-1 . TRBV25-1 . CASTNRWQGGGEAFF TGTGCCAGCACTAACCGCTGGCAGGGAGGTGGTGAAGCTTTCTTT
15 TRBJ2-3 . TRBV19 . CASSPRGASTDTQYF TGTGCCAGTAGTCCCCGGGGGGCTAGCACAGATACGCAGTATTTT
11 TRBJ1-2 . TRBV12-3/TRBV12-4 . CAIGYNYGYTF TGTGCCATCGGGTATAACTATGGCTACACCTTC
14 TRBJ2-3 . TRBV19 TRBD1 CASSGQGKTDTQYF TGTGCCAGTAGTGGACAGGGTAAAACAGATACGCAGTATTTT
18 TRBJ1-2 . TRBV7-3 . CASSQSDRVAPTNYGYTF TGTGCCAGCAGCCAGTCAGACAGAGTTGCGCCGACTAACTATGGCTACACCTTC
14 TRBJ1-5 . TRBV2 TRBD1 CATKGQGVSQPQHF TGTGCCACGAAAGGTCAGGGGGTCTCCCAGCCCCAGCATTTT
17 TRBJ2-1 . TRBV4-1 TRBD2 CASSQAAGGASYNEQFF TGCGCCAGCAGCCAAGCCGCGGGGGGGGCATCCTACAATGAGCAGTTCTTC